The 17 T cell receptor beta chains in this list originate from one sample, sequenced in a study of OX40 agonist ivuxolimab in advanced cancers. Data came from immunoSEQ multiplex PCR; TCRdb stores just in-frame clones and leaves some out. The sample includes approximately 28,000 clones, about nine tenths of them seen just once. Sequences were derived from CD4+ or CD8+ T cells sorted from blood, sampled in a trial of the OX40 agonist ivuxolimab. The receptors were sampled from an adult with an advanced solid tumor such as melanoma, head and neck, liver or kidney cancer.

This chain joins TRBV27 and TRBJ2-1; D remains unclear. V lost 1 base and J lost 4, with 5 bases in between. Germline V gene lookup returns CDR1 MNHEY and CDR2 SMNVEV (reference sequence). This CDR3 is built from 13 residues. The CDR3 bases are TGTGCCAGCAGTTTATTTGGTTACAATGAGCAGTTCTTC. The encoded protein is CASSLFGYNEQFF.

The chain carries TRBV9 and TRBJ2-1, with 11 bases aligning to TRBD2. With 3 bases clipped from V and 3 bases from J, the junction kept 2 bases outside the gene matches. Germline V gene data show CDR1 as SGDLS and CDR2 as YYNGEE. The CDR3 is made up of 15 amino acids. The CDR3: CASSEGLADYNEQFF. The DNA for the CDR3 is TGTGCCAGCAGCGAGGGACTAGCGGACTACAATGAGCAGTTCTTC.

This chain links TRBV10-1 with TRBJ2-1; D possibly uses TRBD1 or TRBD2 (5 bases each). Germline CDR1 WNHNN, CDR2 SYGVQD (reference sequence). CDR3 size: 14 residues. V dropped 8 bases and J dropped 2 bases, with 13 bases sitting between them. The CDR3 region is CASSPGPTYNEQFF. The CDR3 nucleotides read TGCGCCAGCTCCCCGGGGCCAACCTACAATGAGCAGTTCTTC.

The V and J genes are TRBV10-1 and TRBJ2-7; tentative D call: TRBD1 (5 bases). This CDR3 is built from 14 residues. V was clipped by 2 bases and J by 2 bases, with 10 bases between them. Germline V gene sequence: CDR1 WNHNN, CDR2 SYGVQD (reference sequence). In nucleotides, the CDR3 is TGCGCCAGCAGTGAGCAGGGTTCTACCTACGAGCAGTACTTC. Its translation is CASSEQGSTYEQYF.

CDR3 DNA sequence: TGTGCCAGCAGCGTTGCCTCCCGACTAGCCCATGAGCAGTTCTTC. Residues: CASSVASRLAHEQFF. The chain joins TRBV9 to TRBJ2-1; TRBD2 matches at 7 bases. Germline V gene sequence: CDR1 SGDLS, CDR2 YYNGEE. After removal of 2 bases from V and 8 bases from J, the junction contained 10 bases not matched to a gene. This CDR3 has 15 amino acids.

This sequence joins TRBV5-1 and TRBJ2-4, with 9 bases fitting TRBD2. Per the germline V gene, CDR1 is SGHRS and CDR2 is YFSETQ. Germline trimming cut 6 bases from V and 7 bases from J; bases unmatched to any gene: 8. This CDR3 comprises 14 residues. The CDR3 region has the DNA TGCGCCAGCAAACTGGCGGGGGGGCCGAACATTCAGTACTTC. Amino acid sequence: CASKLAGGPNIQYF.

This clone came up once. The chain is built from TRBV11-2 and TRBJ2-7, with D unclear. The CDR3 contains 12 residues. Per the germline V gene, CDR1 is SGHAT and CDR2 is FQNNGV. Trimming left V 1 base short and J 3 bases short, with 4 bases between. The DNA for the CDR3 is TGTGCCAGCAGCTTAGGGGACTACGAGCAGTACTTC. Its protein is CASSLGDYEQYF.

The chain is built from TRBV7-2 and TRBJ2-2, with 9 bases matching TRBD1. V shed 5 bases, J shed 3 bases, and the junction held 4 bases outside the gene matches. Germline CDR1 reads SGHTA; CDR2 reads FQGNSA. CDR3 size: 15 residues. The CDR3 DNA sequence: TGTGCCAGCAGCCACCGGACAGGGGACACCGGGGAGCTGTTTTTT. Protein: CASSHRTGDTGELFF.

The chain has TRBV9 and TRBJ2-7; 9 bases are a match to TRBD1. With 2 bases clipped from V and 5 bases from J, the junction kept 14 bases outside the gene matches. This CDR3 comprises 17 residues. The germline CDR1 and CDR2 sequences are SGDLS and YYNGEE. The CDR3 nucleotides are TGTGCCAGCAGCGTGGACCCCCCCGGGACAGGGTTCGACGAGCAGTACTTC. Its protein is CASSVDPPGTGFDEQYF.

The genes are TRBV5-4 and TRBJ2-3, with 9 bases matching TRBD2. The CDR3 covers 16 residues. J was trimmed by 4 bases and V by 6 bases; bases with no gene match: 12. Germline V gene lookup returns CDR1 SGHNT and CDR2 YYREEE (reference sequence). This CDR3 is CASTLGVAGEPDTQYF. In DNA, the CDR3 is TGTGCCAGCACGCTTGGGGTAGCGGGGGAACCAGATACGCAGTATTTT.

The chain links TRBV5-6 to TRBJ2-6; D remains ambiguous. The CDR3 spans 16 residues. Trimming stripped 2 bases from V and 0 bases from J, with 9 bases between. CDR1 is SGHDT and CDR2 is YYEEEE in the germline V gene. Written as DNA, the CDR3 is TGTGCCAGCAGCTTTCTGGTAGCCTCTGGGGCCAACGTCCTGACTTTC. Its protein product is CASSFLVASGANVLTF. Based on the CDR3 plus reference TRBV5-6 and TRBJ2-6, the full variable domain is DAGVTQSPTHLIKTRGQQVTLRCSPKSGHDTVSWYQQALGQGPQFIFQYYEEEERQRGNFPDRFSGHQFPNYSSELNVNALLLGDSALYLCASSFLVASGANVLTFGAGSRLTVL.

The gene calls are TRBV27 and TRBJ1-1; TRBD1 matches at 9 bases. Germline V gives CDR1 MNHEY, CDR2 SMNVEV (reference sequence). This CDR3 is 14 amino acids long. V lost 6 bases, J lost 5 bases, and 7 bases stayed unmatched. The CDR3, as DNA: TGTGCCAGCAGATGGACAGGGGCGGCTACTGAAGCTTTCTTT. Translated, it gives CASRWTGAATEAFF.

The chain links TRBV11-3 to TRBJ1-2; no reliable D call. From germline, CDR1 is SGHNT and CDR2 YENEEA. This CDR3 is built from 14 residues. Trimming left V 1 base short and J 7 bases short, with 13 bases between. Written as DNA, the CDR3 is TGTGCCAGCAGCTTAGTTCCGCCCTTGAGTGGCTACACCTTC. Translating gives CASSLVPPLSGYTF.

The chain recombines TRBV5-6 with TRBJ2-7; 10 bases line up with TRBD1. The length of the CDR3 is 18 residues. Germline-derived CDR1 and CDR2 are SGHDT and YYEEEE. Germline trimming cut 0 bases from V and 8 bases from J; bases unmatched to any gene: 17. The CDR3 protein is CASSLERVRDRGWLKQYF. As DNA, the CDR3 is TGTGCCAGCAGCTTGGAGCGGGTCCGGGACAGGGGCTGGTTGAAGCAGTACTTC. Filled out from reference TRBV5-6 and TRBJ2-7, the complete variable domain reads DAGVTQSPTHLIKTRGQQVTLRCSPKSGHDTVSWYQQALGQGPQFIFQYYEEEERQRGNFPDRFSGHQFPNYSSELNVNALLLGDSALYLCASSLERVRDRGWLKQYFGPGTRLTVT.

As DNA, the CDR3 is TGTGCCAGCAGCTTGGTGGTGAATGAGCAGTTCTTC. Protein: CASSLVVNEQFF. The chain carries TRBV5-4 and TRBJ2-1; D uncertain. Germline-derived CDR1 and CDR2 are SGHNT and YYREEE (reference sequence). Trimming left V 0 bases short and J 7 bases short, with 5 bases between. The CDR3 extends over 12 amino acids.

CDR3 loop: CASSRRGSGDLTDTQYF. In DNA, the CDR3 is TGTGCCAGCAGTCGCCGGGGTAGCGGGGATCTGACAGATACGCAGTATTTT. V usage is TRBV13 and J usage is TRBJ2-3; TRBD2 matches 8 bases. The V segment lost 6 bases and the J segment 3 bases; nucleotides outside the gene matches: 14. The CDR3 extends over 17 amino acids. CDR1 and CDR2 from the germline V gene are PRHDT and FYEKMQ (reference sequence). The full variable domain, with the rest looked up from reference TRBV13 and TRBJ2-3, is AAGVIQSPRHLIKEKRETATLKCYPIPRHDTVYWYQQGPGQDPQFLISFYEKMQSDKGSIPDRFSAQQFSDYHSELNMSSLELGDSALYFCASSRRGSGDLTDTQYFGPGTRLTVL.

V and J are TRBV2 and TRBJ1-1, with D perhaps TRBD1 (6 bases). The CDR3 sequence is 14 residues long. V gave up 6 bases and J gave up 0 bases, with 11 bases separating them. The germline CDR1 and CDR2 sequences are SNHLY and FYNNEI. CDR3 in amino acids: CASSATGMNTEAFF. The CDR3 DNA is TGTGCCAGCAGCGCTACAGGGATGAACACTGAAGCTTTCTTT.